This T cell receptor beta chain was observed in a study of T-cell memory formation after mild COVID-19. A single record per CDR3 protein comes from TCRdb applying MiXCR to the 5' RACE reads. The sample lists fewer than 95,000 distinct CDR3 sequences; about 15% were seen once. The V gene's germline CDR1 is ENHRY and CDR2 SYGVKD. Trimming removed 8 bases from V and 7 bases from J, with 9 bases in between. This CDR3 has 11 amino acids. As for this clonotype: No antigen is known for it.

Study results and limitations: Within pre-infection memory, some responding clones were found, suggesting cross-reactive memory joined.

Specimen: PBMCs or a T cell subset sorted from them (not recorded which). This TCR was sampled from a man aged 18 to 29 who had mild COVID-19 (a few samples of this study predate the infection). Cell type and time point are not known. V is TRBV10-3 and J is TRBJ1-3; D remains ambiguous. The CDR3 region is CAIHTANTIYF. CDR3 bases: TGTGCCATCCACACGGCGAACACCATATATTTT.